These 25 T cell receptor beta chains came from one sample sequenced in a study of cytomegalovirus exposure and HLA in healthy donors. This table comes from immunoSEQ multiplex PCR, and its TCRdb copy is limited to in-frame clones, with some not included. Among 150,000 to 200,000 clones listed, more than 75% were seen once. The material sequenced was PBMCs. The origin of the receptors is a young man in good health and CMV-seropositive.

This rearrangement joins TRBV7-6 to TRBJ1-1; a possible D gene is TRBD1 (5 bases). Germline assignment: CDR1 SGHVS and CDR2 FNYEAQ. This CDR3 region has 18 residues. V lost 5 bases, J lost 0 bases, and 22 bases lay in between. The DNA for the CDR3 is TGTGCCAGCAGCCTCTACGTCGGACGGGGGGGAATGAACACTGAAGCTTTCTTT. Its protein is CASSLYVGRGGMNTEAFF.

V and J are TRBV10-1 and TRBJ2-7; D is undetermined. Trimming took 6 bases from V and 2 from J, leaving 5 bases between them. CDR3 length: 11 amino acids. Germline assignment: CDR1 WNHNN and CDR2 SYGVQD (reference sequence). The CDR3 sequence: CASRAAYEQYF. In DNA, the CDR3 is TGCGCCAGCAGGGCAGCCTACGAGCAGTACTTC.

The chain combines TRBV30 with TRBJ1-1, with D unclear. This CDR3 region has 12 residues. Germline values: CDR1 GTSNPN, CDR2 SVGIG (reference sequence). Trimming shortened V by 2 bases and J by 4 bases, and 8 bases separated the two germline ends. The CDR3 is CAWSFGVTEAFF. As DNA, the CDR3 is TGTGCCTGGAGTTTCGGGGTCACTGAAGCTTTCTTT. The whole variable domain, remainder taken from reference TRBV30 and TRBJ1-1, is SQTIHQWPATLVQPVGSPLSLECTVEGTSNPNLYWYRQAAGRGLQLLFYSVGIGQISSEVPQNLSASRPQDRQFILSSKKLLLSDSGFYLCAWSFGVTEAFFGQGTRLTVV.

The genes are TRBV5-4 and TRBJ2-3, with 8 bases identical to TRBD2. Germline values: CDR1 SGHNT, CDR2 YYREEE (reference sequence). CDR3 size: 15 residues. The ends lost 3 bases at V and 1 base at J; junction bases unmatched: 4. The CDR3 DNA is TGTGCCAGCAGCTCCCGGGGGGGACGCACAGATACGCAGTATTTT. Translation: CASSSRGGRTDTQYF.

This clone appeared once. The chain combines TRBV11-2 with TRBJ1-6; no reliable D call. The CDR3 consists of 14 residues. V lost 5 bases, J lost 9 bases, and 14 bases lay in between. Germline CDR1 is SGHAT and CDR2 is FQNNGV. The CDR3 protein is CASSPVRTFSPLHF. DNA of the CDR3: TGTGCCAGCAGCCCCGTCCGGACTTTTTCACCCCTCCACTTT.

The chain joins TRBV4-3 to TRBJ2-7, with D possibly TRBD2 on 7 matching bases. V lost 1 base and J lost 0, with 10 bases in between. Germline V gene lookup returns CDR1 LGHNA and CDR2 YSLEER. The CDR3 extends over 15 amino acids. CDR3 sequence: CASSQGGGNSYEQYF. The CDR3 DNA reads as TGCGCCAGCAGCCAAGGGGGGGGCAACTCCTACGAGCAGTACTTC.

The chain links TRBV18 to TRBJ2-3; unclear D gene. This CDR3 spans 15 amino acids. The V and J ends lost 3 bases and 0 bases respectively, with 10 bases between them. From germline, CDR1 is KGHSH and CDR2 LQKENI. DNA for the CDR3: TGTGCCAGCTCACCGTCGGCTAGTAGCACAGATACGCAGTATTTT. Protein sequence: CASSPSASSTDTQYF.

J is TRBJ2-3 and V is TRBV7-8, with 9 bases identical to TRBD2. The CDR3 runs to 18 residues. V lost 1 base to trimming and J lost 0 bases; unmatched junction nucleotides: 8. Germline CDR1 reads SGHVS; CDR2 reads FQNEAQ. The CDR3 protein is CASSLVAGGQGSTDTQYF. In DNA form, the CDR3 reads TGTGCCAGCAGCTTAGTTGCGGGAGGGCAGGGTAGCACAGATACGCAGTATTTT. Full variable domain (remainder filled in from reference TRBV7-8 and TRBJ2-3): GAGVSQSPRYKVAKRGQDVALRCDPISGHVSLFWYQQALGQGPEFLTYFQNEAQLDKSGLPSDRFFAERPEGSVSTLKIQRTQQEDSAVYLCASSLVAGGQGSTDTQYFGPGTRLTVL.

The V gene is TRBV5-6, the J gene TRBJ2-7, with D possibly matching TRBD1 (6 bases). The CDR3 is 12 residues long. V was trimmed by 1 base and J by 6 bases, leaving 8 bases between them. Germline V lookup: CDR1 SGHDT, CDR2 YYEEEE. In DNA form, the CDR3 reads TGTGCCAGCAGCTTGCGAGGGGGCGAGCAGTACTTC. Translating gives CASSLRGGEQYF.

The chain joins TRBV27 to TRBJ1-2; weak D call: TRBD1 (6 bases). CDR1 is MNHEY and CDR2 is SMNVEV in the germline V gene (reference sequence). V lost 4 bases, J lost 6 bases, and 12 bases lay in between. The CDR3 is 13 residues long. The CDR3 nucleotides are TGTGCCAGCAGTTGGACAGCAACAAATGGCTACACCTTC. Encoded protein: CASSWTATNGYTF.

This clone has only one observation. J is TRBJ2-7 and V is TRBV27; D gene unclear. The CDR3 runs 14 residues. V lost 4 bases, J lost 3 bases, and 13 bases lay in between. Germline lookup yields CDR1 MNHEY and CDR2 SMNVEV (reference sequence). CDR3 bases: TGTGCCAGCAGTTCCTTCCCAGGTAGCTACGAGCAGTACTTC. Encoded protein: CASSSFPGSYEQYF.

The V gene is TRBV6-5, the J gene TRBJ2-5; D is undetermined. With 6 bases removed from V and 2 bases from J, the gap between germline ends came to 16 bases. This CDR3 region has 15 residues. The germline gives CDR1 MNHEY, CDR2 SVGAGI. The CDR3 region has the DNA TGTGCCAGCAGCCGCCCTTCCAAGCCACAAGAGACCCAGTACTTC. Its protein product is CASSRPSKPQETQYF.

This clone was detected once. The gene calls are TRBV25-1 and TRBJ1-5, with D uncertain. The CDR3 extends over 13 amino acids. V gave up 5 bases and J gave up 1 base, with 6 bases separating them. CDR1 and CDR2 (germline): MGHDK, SYGVNS. The CDR3 spells CASSSGSNQPQHF. The CDR3 region has the DNA TGTGCCAGCAGTTCCGGGAGCAATCAGCCCCAGCATTTT.

The chain employs TRBV6-5 and TRBJ1-2; no firm D call. The CDR3 consists of 14 residues. V lost 3 bases and J 1 base, leaving 9 bases between the germline ends. In germline, CDR1 is MNHEY, CDR2 SVGAGI. The CDR3: CASSYLPVNYGYTF. The CDR3 nucleotides are TGTGCCAGCAGTTATCTCCCCGTTAACTATGGCTACACCTTC.

This clone was counted once. Relative to the germline gene, one junction end is altered; a read error may explain this. The chain uses TRBV7-7 and TRBJ1-2; 9 positions agree with TRBD1. Germline lookup yields CDR1 SSHAT and CDR2 FNYEAQ (reference sequence). The CDR3 runs 14 residues. This CDR3 is CASSRGQGGNGYTF. CDR3 nucleotide sequence: TGTGCTAGCAGCCGGGGACAGGGAGGGAATGGCTACACCTTC.

The CDR3 region has the DNA TGTGCCAGCACCGGCTCGGGGGGGACCGGTCAGCCCCAGCATTTT. It translates to CASTGSGGTGQPQHF. The V and J genes are TRBV2 and TRBJ1-5, with D maybe TRBD1 (5 bases). The V and J ends lost 7 bases and 6 bases respectively, with 19 bases between them. In germline, CDR1 is SNHLY, CDR2 FYNNEI. This CDR3 has 15 residues.

The table lists this clone with a count of one. V is TRBV5-1 and J is TRBJ1-5; weak D call: TRBD1 (5 bases). Per the germline V gene, CDR1 is SGHRS and CDR2 is YFSETQ. The CDR3 length is 13 residues. V gave up 0 bases and J gave up 7 bases, with 8 bases separating them. The CDR3: CASSLAGGQPQHF. CDR3 nucleotide sequence: TGCGCCAGCAGCTTGGCCGGGGGACAGCCCCAGCATTTT.

The V and J genes are TRBV29-1 and TRBJ1-2, with 8 positions matching TRBD1. CDR1 is SQVTM and CDR2 is ANQGSEA in the germline V gene. V gave up 3 bases and J gave up 7 bases; unmatched junction bases: 10. The CDR3 contains 14 residues. The CDR3 region has the DNA TGCAGCGTTGATGCACAGGGGGTTCCGTTTGGCTACACCTTC. Residues: CSVDAQGVPFGYTF.

This clone came up once. The chain's CDR3 is CASSLVGQGKVSDTEAFF. CDR3 nucleotides: TGTGCCAGCAGCTTAGTGGGACAGGGTAAAGTCTCGGACACTGAAGCTTTCTTT. The chain has TRBV11-3 and TRBJ1-1; 9 positions agree with TRBD1. CDR1 is SGHNT and CDR2 is YENEEA in the germline V gene. The CDR3 spans 18 residues. Unmatched junction bases numbered 12, after V lost 1 base and J lost 3 bases. The whole variable domain, filled in from reference TRBV11-3 and TRBJ1-1, reads EAGVVQSPRYKIIEKKQPVAFWCNPISGHNTLYWYLQNLGQGPELLIRYENEEAVDDSQLPKDRFSAERLKGVDSTLKIQPAELGDSAVYLCASSLVGQGKVSDTEAFFGQGTRLTVV.

The V call is TRBV29-1, the J call TRBJ2-5; D is possibly TRBD1 (6 bases). The CDR3 loop spans 14 amino acids. The ends were cut back, 5 bases at V and 5 bases at J, with 18 bases in the middle. Germline CDR1 reads SQVTM; CDR2 reads ANQGSEA. This CDR3 is CSVMGQASLETQYF. DNA for the CDR3: TGCAGCGTTATGGGACAAGCCTCCTTGGAGACCCAGTACTTC.

The chain links TRBV29-1 to TRBJ2-2, with D perhaps TRBD2 (5 bases). Trimming took 4 bases from V and 2 from J, leaving 8 bases between them. Germline CDR1 is SQVTM and CDR2 is ANQGSEA. The CDR3 runs to 13 residues. The CDR3 DNA reads TGCAGCGTTGTACGGGGAAACACCGGGGAGCTGTTTTTT. As protein: CSVVRGNTGELFF.

The V call is TRBV13, the J call TRBJ2-7; TRBD1 agrees at 10 bases. The CDR3 spans 15 residues. Per the germline V gene, CDR1 is PRHDT and CDR2 is FYEKMQ (reference sequence). J was trimmed by 1 base and V by 3 bases; bases with no gene match: 3. CDR3 in DNA: TGTGCCAGCAGCTTGGGGGACAGGGGTTCCTACGAGCAGTACTTC. This codes for CASSLGDRGSYEQYF. Full variable domain (outside the CDR3, taken from reference TRBV13 and TRBJ2-7): AAGVIQSPRHLIKEKRETATLKCYPIPRHDTVYWYQQGPGQDPQFLISFYEKMQSDKGSIPDRFSAQQFSDYHSELNMSSLELGDSALYFCASSLGDRGSYEQYFGPGTRLTVT.

The CDR3 coding sequence is TGTGCCAGCAGTTCGAGGGTAGTGGTTGGTGAGCAGTTCTTC. Translating it yields CASSSRVVVGEQFF. This chain joins TRBV27 and TRBJ2-1; a weak D match, TRBD2 (5 bases). Germline V lookup: CDR1 MNHEY, CDR2 SMNVEV (reference sequence). The CDR3 sequence is 14 residues long. The germline V and J ends were trimmed by 4 bases and 9 bases, with 16 bases remaining between them.

The rearrangement joins TRBV27 to TRBJ2-1; TRBD2 agrees at 13 bases. This CDR3 spans 16 amino acids. Germline V gives CDR1 MNHEY, CDR2 SMNVEV (reference sequence). Trimming at V came to 3 bases and at J to 7 bases, leaving 6 bases not matched to a gene. Here the CDR3 DNA reads TGTGCCAGCAGTTTCGGACTAGCGGGAGTCTGGAATGAGCAGTTCTTC. As protein: CASSFGLAGVWNEQFF.

The rearrangement joins TRBV9 to TRBJ2-2, with D tentatively TRBD1 (5 bases). This CDR3 spans 18 amino acids. The V end lost 3 bases, the J end lost 0 bases, and 18 bases lay between the germline ends. The germline CDR1 and CDR2 sequences are SGDLS and YYNGEE. The CDR3 reads CASSDPGPGFANTGELFF. For the CDR3, the DNA is TGTGCCAGCAGCGACCCTGGACCAGGGTTCGCGAACACCGGGGAGCTGTTTTTT.